Following are 23 T cell receptor beta chains from one sample sequenced in a study of shared clonotypes between healthy human individuals. Libraries were prepared by immunoSEQ multiplex PCR; TCRdb keeps only in-frame clonotypes and omits some of them. The sample has about 460,000 clones; over 60% are singletons. The sequenced material came from PBMCs. Receptors were obtained from a woman in her forties in good health. Some clones in this sample may be carry-over from other donors' samples.

The chain combines TRBV28 with TRBJ2-1; 12 nucleotides agree with TRBD2. The germline CDR1 and CDR2 sequences are MDHEN and SYDVKM. This CDR3 comprises 17 residues. V lost 6 bases and J lost 2; bases outside the gene matches: 8. The CDR3 loop is CASSLPRTSGTYNEQFF. The DNA for the CDR3 is TGTGCCAGCAGCCTTCCCCGGACTAGCGGGACCTACAATGAGCAGTTCTTC. Full variable domain (missing parts from reference TRBV28 and TRBJ2-1): DVKVTQSSRYLVKRTGEKVFLECVQDMDHENMFWYRQDPGLGLRLIYFSYDVKMKEKGDIPEGYSVSREKKERFSLILESASTNQTSMYLCASSLPRTSGTYNEQFFGPGTRLTVL.

The CDR3 DNA follows: TGTGCCAGCAGCTTAGTTTTTGGAGCCACCGGGGAGCTGTTTTTT. Encoded protein: CASSLVFGATGELFF. V is TRBV11-2 and J is TRBJ2-2, with D unresolved. Trimming took off 1 base at V and 4 bases at J, with 10 bases between the two ends. Germline CDR1 and CDR2: SGHAT and FQNNGV. The CDR3 covers 15 residues.

The rearrangement joins TRBV11-2 to TRBJ2-7; 8 bases map to TRBD2. After removal of 1 base from V and 7 bases from J, the junction contained 9 bases not matched to a gene. This CDR3 has 15 residues. The germline gives CDR1 SGHAT, CDR2 FQNNGV. CDR3 sequence: CASSLGPGTSWEQYF. DNA of the CDR3: TGTGCCAGCAGCTTAGGTCCCGGGACTAGTTGGGAGCAGTACTTC.

The rearrangement uses TRBV6-5 and TRBJ2-2; D remains ambiguous. From germline, CDR1 is MNHEY and CDR2 SVGAGI. Trimming took off 6 bases at V and 5 bases at J, with 10 bases between the two ends. The CDR3 contains 13 residues. As DNA, the CDR3 is TGTGCCAGCAGCCGACACCAAACCGGGGAGCTGTTTTTT. It is translated as CASSRHQTGELFF.

This chain uses TRBV20-1 with TRBJ1-6, with D hard to call. Per germline, CDR1 DFQATT and CDR2 SNEGSKA (reference sequence). Trimming stripped 4 bases from V and 14 bases from J, with 9 bases between. This CDR3 region has 10 residues. The CDR3 DNA reads as TGCAGTGCTATCTGGCAGTCCCTCCACTTT. Its translation is CSAIWQSLHF.

This chain links TRBV5-5 with TRBJ2-7, with a weak D call TRBD1 (5 bases). This CDR3 comprises 15 residues. The V end lost 0 bases, the J end lost 5 bases, and 15 bases lay between the germline ends. The germline gives CDR1 SGHKS, CDR2 YYEKEE (reference sequence). The CDR3 sequence: CASSLGPGLRDEQYF. CDR3 coding DNA: TGTGCCAGCAGCTTGGGTCCAGGCCTCAGGGACGAGCAGTACTTC.

The CDR3, as DNA: TGTGCCACCCGGGATCGAGTTTTGGAGCTGTTTTTT. This encodes CATRDRVLELFF. This sequence joins TRBV19 and TRBJ2-2; TRBD2 might be the D (5 bases). The CDR3 has 12 residues. Germline V gene data show CDR1 as LNHDA and CDR2 as SQIVND (reference sequence). V was clipped by 10 bases and J by 10 bases, with 16 bases between them. Full variable domain (remainder filled in from reference TRBV19 and TRBJ2-2): DGGITQSPKYLFRKEGQNVTLSCEQNLNHDAMYWYRQDPGQGLRLIYYSQIVNDFQKGDIAEGYSVSREKKESFPLTVTSAQKNPTAFYLCATRDRVLELFFGEGSRLTVL.

This clone was detected only once. This chain links TRBV2 with TRBJ2-1; 11 bases are shared with TRBD2. The CDR3 sequence is 14 residues long. Germline CDR1 SNHLY, CDR2 FYNNEI. With V trimmed by 7 bases and J by 7 bases, 6 bases remained unmatched. CDR3 sequence: CASIAGGPGNEQFF. The CDR3 DNA follows: TGTGCCAGCATAGCGGGAGGGCCGGGTAATGAGCAGTTCTTC. Full variable domain (outside the CDR3, taken from reference TRBV2 and TRBJ2-1): EPEVTQTPSHQVTQMGQEVILRCVPISNHLYFYWYRQILGQKVEFLVSFYNNEISEKSEIFDDQFSVERPDGSNFTLKIRSTKLEDSAMYFCASIAGGPGNEQFFGPGTRLTVL.

The chain is built from TRBV7-8 and TRBJ1-1; D is uncertain. The CDR3 sequence is 15 residues long. V lost 2 bases to trimming and J lost 1 base, with 11 bases between them. Germline V gene sequence: CDR1 SGHVS, CDR2 FQNEAQ. CDR3 in DNA: TGTGCCAGCAGCTTAAGGTGGAGGGAGAACACTGAAGCTTTCTTT. Residues: CASSLRWRENTEAFF. Complete variable domain (other parts from reference TRBV7-8 and TRBJ1-1): GAGVSQSPRYKVAKRGQDVALRCDPISGHVSLFWYQQALGQGPEFLTYFQNEAQLDKSGLPSDRFFAERPEGSVSTLKIQRTQQEDSAVYLCASSLRWRENTEAFFGQGTRLTVV.

CDR3 sequence: CASSLRHGTSYEQYF. The CDR3 DNA reads as TGTGCCAGCAGCTTGCGCCACGGGACTAGCTACGAGCAGTACTTC. This rearrangement joins TRBV5-4 to TRBJ2-7; 8 nucleotides align to TRBD2. V lost 1 base and J lost 3; bases outside the gene matches: 6. The CDR3 covers 15 residues. Germline values: CDR1 SGHNT, CDR2 YYREEE (reference sequence).

This chain connects TRBV18 to TRBJ2-3, with 8 bases lining up with TRBD2. CDR1 is KGHSH and CDR2 is LQKENI in the germline V gene. The V and J ends lost 3 bases and 0 bases, in that order; junction bases with no gene match: 2. The CDR3 has 15 residues. Here the CDR3 reads CASSPASGSTDTQYF. The CDR3 nucleotides are TGTGCCAGCTCACCCGCTAGCGGGAGCACAGATACGCAGTATTTT. Based on the CDR3 plus reference TRBV18 and TRBJ2-3, the full variable domain is NAGVMQNPRHLVRRRGQEARLRCSPMKGHSHVYWYRQLPEEGLKFMVYLQKENIIDESGMPKERFSAEFPKEGPSILRIQQVVRGDSAAYFCASSPASGSTDTQYFGPGTRLTVL.

On this clone: A read error is the likely source, as a far larger clone sits one nucleotide away. The sample contains more than one DNA sequence encoding this CDR3. The genes are TRBV6-4 and TRBJ1-1, with D perhaps TRBD1 (5 bases). The V and J ends lost 3 bases and 1 base respectively, with 9 bases between them. The CDR3 is 14 amino acids. Germline V gives CDR1 MRHNA, CDR2 SNTAGT. CDR3 protein: CASSEGQENTEAFF. In nucleotides, the CDR3 is TGTGCCAGCAGTGAGGGGCAGGAGAACACTGAAGCTTTCTTT.

The V gene is TRBV7-2, the J gene TRBJ2-7, with 7 bases lining up with TRBD1. The CDR3 is 13 residues long. Losses at the gene ends were 1 base for V and 3 bases for J; bases not matched to a gene: 0. The germline gives CDR1 SGHTA, CDR2 FQGNSA. CDR3 residues: CASSLDRGYEQYF. CDR3 bases: TGTGCCAGCAGCTTAGACAGGGGCTACGAGCAGTACTTC.

The V and J genes are TRBV18 and TRBJ1-2; tentatively, D is TRBD1 (5 bases). V was trimmed by 0 bases and J by 6 bases, leaving 14 bases between them. The CDR3 consists of 15 residues. In germline, CDR1 is KGHSH, CDR2 LQKENI. CDR3 in amino acids: CASSPPQGEANGYTF. The DNA for the CDR3 is TGTGCCAGCTCACCACCCCAGGGAGAAGCTAATGGCTACACCTTC.

This clone was observed a few times. The likely explanation is a read error, given a far larger clone one base away. Other DNA sequences in this specimen translate into the identical CDR3. The V gene is TRBV2, the J gene TRBJ1-5; D call uncertain. In germline, CDR1 is SNHLY, CDR2 FYNNEI. This CDR3 comprises 14 residues. The CDR3, as DNA: TGTGCCAGCAGCGAAGGGCAGAGAGGAAGGCCCCAGCATTTT. This sequence encodes CASSEGQRGRPQHF.

The CDR3 coding sequence is TGCGCCAGCAGCCAAAGAGTTCCGGGAGACGAGCAGTACTTC. This translates into CASSQRVPGDEQYF. The chain combines TRBV4-1 with TRBJ2-7, with D possibly being TRBD2 (6 bases). The germline V gene has CDR1 MGHRA and CDR2 YSYEKL. V dropped 2 bases and J dropped 5 bases, with 13 bases sitting between them. The CDR3 is made up of 14 amino acids.

This clone was detected only a few times. CDR3 DNA: TGTGCCTGGGTCCCCAAGGGGGGGGAGTCCCACGAGCAGTACTTC. Translated, it gives CAWVPKGGESHEQYF. This sequence joins TRBV30 and TRBJ2-7, with D tentatively TRBD2 (7 bases). CDR3 length: 15 residues. V was pared by 5 bases and J by 5 bases, with 22 bases between. Germline V gene lookup returns CDR1 GTSNPN and CDR2 SVGIG (reference sequence).

This chain joins TRBV18 and TRBJ1-2, with D possibly matching TRBD1 (5 bases). V lost 3 bases, J lost 8 bases, and 22 bases lay in between. In germline, CDR1 is KGHSH, CDR2 LQKENI. This CDR3 comprises 16 residues. CDR3 region: CASSPPGGVAASGYTF. The DNA for the CDR3 is TGTGCCAGCTCACCCCCTGGGGGGGTGGCGGCCTCCGGCTACACCTTC.

This chain uses TRBV30 with TRBJ1-1, with a tentative D call TRBD1 (5 bases). This CDR3 region has 11 residues. V gave up 2 bases and J gave up 11 bases, with 12 bases separating them. CDR1 and CDR2 (germline): GTSNPN, SVGIG (reference sequence). The CDR3 loop reads CAWSIHRTAFF. In nucleotides, the CDR3 is TGTGCCTGGAGTATACACAGGACCGCTTTCTTT.

The table lists this clone with many counts. This chain connects TRBV6-4 to TRBJ2-1, with a tentative D call TRBD2 (5 bases). There are 13 residues in the CDR3. The V gene lost 6 bases and the J gene lost 5 bases, with 11 bases spanning the gap. The germline gives CDR1 MRHNA, CDR2 SNTAGT. The CDR3 coding sequence is TGTGCCAGCAGCCCGGACTTAAACAATGAGCAGTTCTTC. Residues: CASSPDLNNEQFF.

The V gene is TRBV7-9, the J gene TRBJ2-7; D is undetermined. The CDR3 runs to 11 residues. CDR1 is SEHNR and CDR2 is FQNEAQ in the germline V gene (reference sequence). Trimming removed 4 bases at V and 5 bases at J, with 6 bases between. CDR3 DNA: TGTGCCAGCAGCTGGGCCGACGAGCAGTACTTC. Translating it yields CASSWADEQYF.

This clone was picked up one time. The chain combines TRBV11-2 with TRBJ2-7, with D possibly TRBD2 on 6 matching bases. The V end was cut by 0 bases, the J end by 3 bases, with 12 bases between. CDR3 size: 15 residues. CDR1 and CDR2 (germline): SGHAT, FQNNGV. CDR3 in DNA: TGTGCCAGCAGCTTAGATAGCGGTACAAACTACGAGCAGTACTTC. Translated: CASSLDSGTNYEQYF.

In the case of this clone: This sample also contains other DNA sequences that code for the same CDR3. This sequence joins TRBV15 and TRBJ2-5; D is ambiguous. The V end was cut by 3 bases, the J end by 2 bases, with 4 bases between. Germline lookup yields CDR1 LNHNV and CDR2 YYDKDF (reference sequence). This CDR3 has 12 amino acids. The CDR3 sequence is CATSSPQETQYF. The CDR3 coding sequence is TGTGCCACCAGCAGCCCACAAGAGACCCAGTACTTC.